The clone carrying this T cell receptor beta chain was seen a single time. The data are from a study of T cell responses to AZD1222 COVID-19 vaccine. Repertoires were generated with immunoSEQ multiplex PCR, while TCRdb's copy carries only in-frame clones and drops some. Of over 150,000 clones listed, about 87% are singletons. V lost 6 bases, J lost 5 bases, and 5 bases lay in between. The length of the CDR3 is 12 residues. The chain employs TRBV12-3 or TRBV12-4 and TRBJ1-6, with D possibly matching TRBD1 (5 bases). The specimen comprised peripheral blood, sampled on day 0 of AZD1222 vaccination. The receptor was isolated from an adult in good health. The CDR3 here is CASRGHNSPLHF. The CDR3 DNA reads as TGTGCCAGCAGGGGACATAATTCACCCCTCCACTTT.